These 4 T cell receptor beta chains were all obtained from the same sample, sequenced in a study of Tregs in tolerant kidney transplant recipients. The method was immunoSEQ multiplex PCR; TCRdb's version includes in-frame clones alone and lacks a portion of them. The sample totals tens of thousands of clones; its top ten clones hold around 0.8%. The sequencing used CD4+ T cells from blood, collected before the transplant. These receptor sequences come from a human donor who received a combined kidney and bone marrow transplant.

A word on this clone: Read coverage stops 3 residues before the CDR3 terminus; the germline J gene supplies the remainder. The chain recombines TRBV20-1 with TRBJ2-5, with D unclear. The V end was cut by 4 bases, the J end by 3 bases, with 9 bases between. Per the germline V gene, CDR1 is DFQATT and CDR2 is SNEGSKA (reference sequence). This CDR3 is built from 12 residues. The CDR3: CSANAGKETQYF. The DNA read from the CDR3 is TGCAGTGCTAACGCCGGTAAAGAGACC.

About this clone: The read ends 3 residues shy of where the CDR3 ends; the end is completed using the germline J gene. The J gene is TRBJ2-3, the V gene TRBV20-1; 9 bases match TRBD2. CDR1 and CDR2 (germline): DFQATT, SNEGSKA (reference sequence). The CDR3 has 14 residues. J gave up 2 bases and V 1 base, and 1 base lay outside the gene matches. CDR3 DNA, as far as it was read: TGCAGTGCTAGAGTGGGACTAGCCACAGATACG. Protein sequence: CSARVGLATDT. The CDR3 as a whole reads CSARVGLATDTQYF.

About this clone: Read sequence stops 3 residues before the CDR3 end, and the germline J gene provides the missing end. The rearrangement uses TRBV6-4 and TRBJ2-1; 9 nucleotides agree with TRBD2. The CDR3 is made up of 16 amino acids. The V gene's germline CDR1 is MRHNA and CDR2 SNTAGT. With 5 bases clipped from V and 5 bases from J, the junction kept 10 bases outside the gene matches. The chain's CDR3 is CASSTIPGLAHNEQFF. CDR3 DNA, as far as it was read: TGTGCCAGCAGTACAATTCCGGGACTAGCTCACAATGAG.

On this clone: The CDR3 is cut off 3 residues early in the read; its end comes from the germline J gene. V is TRBV2 and J is TRBJ2-1; 7 bases fit TRBD2. The CDR3 has 16 residues. V gave up 2 bases and J gave up 4 bases; unmatched junction bases: 8. Looked up from germline, CDR1 is SNHLY and CDR2 is FYNNEI. Incomplete CDR3 DNA: TGTGCCAGCAGTGAAAGGACTAGTAGGGGATACAATGAG. Its translation: CASSERTSRGYNE. The CDR3 as a whole reads CASSERTSRGYNEQFF.